The 27 T cell receptor beta chains below all came from one sample that was sequenced in a study of blood T cell repertoires in COVID-19. Repertoires were generated with immunoSEQ multiplex PCR, while TCRdb's copy carries only in-frame clones and drops some. The repertoire includes 350,000 or so clones, about 90% of them detected once, and roughly 1% sits in the top ten. The sequenced sample consisted of PBMCs or T cells enriched from blood (not recorded which). The receptors here all came from a woman aged 25 to 39 who had recovered from COVID-19.

The J gene is TRBJ2-1, the V gene TRBV2; TRBD2 matches at 13 bases. The CDR3 has 14 amino acids. Trimming removed 8 bases from V and 6 bases from J; junction bases left unmatched: 4. Germline lookup yields CDR1 SNHLY and CDR2 FYNNEI. Written as DNA, the CDR3 is TGTGCCAGCCGCTGGACTAGCGGGGGCAATGAGCAGTTCTTC. Its protein is CASRWTSGGNEQFF.

The rearrangement links TRBV19 to TRBJ2-3; 8 bases fit TRBD2. Trimming removed 4 bases from V and 0 bases from J; junction bases left unmatched: 3. The germline gives CDR1 LNHDA, CDR2 SQIVND (reference sequence). The CDR3 is 15 residues long. CDR3 sequence (DNA): TGTGCCAGTAGTACAGCGGGGGCCAGCACAGATACGCAGTATTTT. Amino acid sequence: CASSTAGASTDTQYF.

Here the CDR3 reads CARGVKFPLSSYNSPLHF. The CDR3 nucleotides are TGTGCCAGAGGAGTGAAATTCCCCCTCAGCTCCTATAATTCACCCCTCCACTTT. The chain employs TRBV27 and TRBJ1-6; D gene ambiguous. The V end lost 9 bases, the J end lost 0 bases, and 21 bases lay between the germline ends. CDR3 size: 18 residues. Germline V gene lookup returns CDR1 MNHEY and CDR2 SMNVEV (reference sequence).

This clone has a single count. The chain couples TRBV7-9 to TRBJ1-6; D gene uncertain. Germline V gene lookup returns CDR1 SEHNR and CDR2 FQNEAQ (reference sequence). The V end was cut by 1 base, the J end by 7 bases, with 11 bases between. The CDR3 sequence is 15 residues long. Here the CDR3 DNA reads TGTGCCAGCAGCTTAGGTGGAGTTGGGAATTCACCCCTCCACTTT. Amino acid sequence: CASSLGGVGNSPLHF.

This chain uses TRBV12-3 or TRBV12-4 with TRBJ2-3; D gene unclear. The CDR3 covers 13 residues. Trimming cost V 5 bases and J 6 bases, with 12 bases left between them. The CDR3 sequence: CASSLSPVDTQYF. CDR3 bases: TGTGCCAGCAGTCTCTCCCCCGTGGATACGCAGTATTTT.

The chain links TRBV19 to TRBJ2-2; possibly TRBD1 for D (5 bases). Germline V lookup: CDR1 LNHDA, CDR2 SQIVND (reference sequence). V was trimmed by 2 bases and J by 4 bases, leaving 14 bases between them. The CDR3 runs 16 residues. The DNA of the CDR3 is TGTGCCAGTAGTATACCCCTTGGCAGGGCCACCGGGGAGCTGTTTTTT. It translates to CASSIPLGRATGELFF.

The rearrangement uses TRBV28 and TRBJ2-5; possibly TRBD1 for D (5 bases). The germline gives CDR1 MDHEN, CDR2 SYDVKM. Trimming took off 6 bases at V and 5 bases at J, with 16 bases between the two ends. The CDR3 contains 14 residues. CDR3 nucleotide sequence: TGTGCCAGCAGAAGGGATACAGGACATGAGACCCAGTACTTC. The encoded protein is CASRRDTGHETQYF.

This clone was seen a single time. The chain links TRBV6-1 to TRBJ1-3, with D hard to call. Trimming pared 1 base from V and 2 bases from J, leaving 9 bases between. The CDR3 totals 15 residues. CDR1 MNHNS and CDR2 SASEGT come from the germline V gene. CDR3 loop: CASSEGRLTGNTIYF. CDR3 in DNA: TGTGCCAGCAGTGAAGGCAGGCTGACTGGAAACACCATATATTTT.

V is TRBV19 and J is TRBJ2-5; 7 bases line up with TRBD1. The CDR3 spans 15 residues. V lost 4 bases, J lost 2 bases, and 7 bases stayed unmatched. CDR1 is LNHDA and CDR2 is SQIVND in the germline V gene (reference sequence). The CDR3 DNA sequence: TGTGCCAGTAGTACCGTGACAGGGCGACAAGAGACCCAGTACTTC. Encoded protein: CASSTVTGRQETQYF.

The CDR3 here is CASSRTSQGASSYNEQFF. DNA of the CDR3: TGCGCCAGCAGCCGGACCTCACAGGGGGCGAGCTCCTACAATGAGCAGTTCTTC. V gene TRBV4-1 combines with J gene TRBJ2-1, with 9 bases lining up with TRBD1. The germline CDR1 and CDR2 sequences are MGHRA and YSYEKL. The CDR3 extends over 18 amino acids. V shed 4 bases and J 0 bases; nucleotides not matched to a gene: 10.

In its sample, this clone was seen a few times. V gene TRBV19 combines with J gene TRBJ1-5; possibly TRBD1 for D (5 bases). Trimming removed 5 bases at V and 1 base at J, with 9 bases between. The CDR3 loop spans 14 amino acids. The germline V gene has CDR1 LNHDA and CDR2 SQIVND (reference sequence). The CDR3 nucleotides read TGTGCCAGTAGTGGGGCCTGGAGCAATCAGCCCCAGCATTTT. This sequence encodes CASSGAWSNQPQHF.

V usage is TRBV10-2 and J usage is TRBJ2-1; weak D call: TRBD2 (5 bases). The CDR3 consists of 15 residues. Trimming pared 6 bases from V and 1 base from J, leaving 13 bases between. Germline V CDR1 and CDR2: WSHSY, SAAADI. The CDR3 loop reads CASRDGLMSYNEQFF. The CDR3, as DNA: TGCGCCAGCAGGGATGGACTGATGTCCTACAATGAGCAGTTCTTC.

The chain recombines TRBV20-1 with TRBJ1-5; TRBD1 might be the D (5 bases). This CDR3 has 14 residues. Per the germline V gene, CDR1 is DFQATT and CDR2 is SNEGSKA (reference sequence). Trimming took off 3 bases at V and 1 base at J, with 10 bases between the two ends. CDR3 DNA sequence: TGCAGTGCTAGTGGCGGGGGAAGCAATCAGCCCCAGCATTTT. The encoded protein is CSASGGGSNQPQHF.

V usage is TRBV27 and J usage is TRBJ2-2; 7 bases are shared with TRBD1. This CDR3 region has 15 residues. Germline loops: CDR1 MNHEY, CDR2 SMNVEV (reference sequence). Trimming at V came to 4 bases and at J to 4 bases, leaving 6 bases not matched to a gene. The CDR3 DNA sequence: TGTGCCAGCAGTTCCCGGGACAGCCTCACCGGGGAGCTGTTTTTT. Translating it yields CASSSRDSLTGELFF.

The J gene is TRBJ2-7, the V gene TRBV4-1; a possible D gene is TRBD1 (6 bases). Deletions cut 1 base from V and 5 bases from J, with 15 bases between. From germline, CDR1 is MGHRA and CDR2 YSYEKL. The CDR3 has 15 amino acids. DNA of the CDR3: TGCGCCAGCAGCCAAGGGGGGACATTGAAGAACGAGCAGTACTTC. Encoded protein: CASSQGGTLKNEQYF.

Points on this clone: Additional DNA sequences in this sample encode the identical CDR3. This chain uses TRBV5-1 with TRBJ2-7; D call uncertain. The V gene lost 0 bases and the J gene lost 5 bases, with 3 bases spanning the gap. The CDR3 covers 11 residues. In germline, CDR1 is SGHRS, CDR2 YFSETQ. DNA of the CDR3: TGCGCCAGCAGCTTGGATAACGAGCAGTACTTC. Protein product: CASSLDNEQYF.

The chain employs TRBV18 and TRBJ1-5; D is unresolved. This CDR3 has 14 amino acids. Germline V CDR1 and CDR2: KGHSH, LQKENI. The V end was cut by 3 bases, the J end by 4 bases, with 10 bases between. The CDR3 coding sequence is TGTGCCAGCTCACCGGGCCAGGAAAATCAGCCCCAGCATTTT. It encodes CASSPGQENQPQHF.

The chain carries TRBV18 and TRBJ2-1; 9 positions match TRBD1. Germline trimming cut 6 bases from V and 9 bases from J; bases unmatched to any gene: 6. There are 13 residues in the CDR3. The germline V gene has CDR1 KGHSH and CDR2 LQKENI. DNA of the CDR3: TGTGCCAGCTCCCTGGACAGGGGACCTGAGCAGTTCTTC. Amino acid sequence: CASSLDRGPEQFF.

The chain carries TRBV28 and TRBJ1-6; 7 nucleotides agree with TRBD1. J lost 7 bases, V lost 5 bases, and 5 bases had no gene match. Germline V lookup: CDR1 MDHEN, CDR2 SYDVKM. The CDR3 extends over 14 amino acids. For the CDR3, the DNA is TGTGCCAGCAGTCTTGACAGGGACAATTCACCCCTCCACTTT. Translation gives CASSLDRDNSPLHF.

The chain employs TRBV18 and TRBJ2-7, with 7 positions matching TRBD1. The CDR3 length is 15 residues. V gave up 0 bases and J gave up 2 bases; unmatched junction bases: 4. From germline, CDR1 is KGHSH and CDR2 LQKENI. Here the CDR3 reads CASSPPRDSPYEQYF. The CDR3 bases are TGTGCCAGCTCACCACCCCGGGACAGCCCCTACGAGCAGTACTTC.

The V gene is TRBV7-2, the J gene TRBJ2-3, with D tentatively TRBD2 (6 bases). CDR3 length equals 15 residues. Per germline, CDR1 SGHTA and CDR2 FQGNSA. V was pared by 1 base and J by 0 bases, with 8 bases between. The CDR3 sequence is CASSLEEGSTDTQYF. Here the CDR3 DNA reads TGTGCCAGCAGCTTAGAGGAGGGTAGCACAGATACGCAGTATTTT.

The sample holds a few counts of this clone. The chain joins TRBV30 to TRBJ1-3; a possible D gene is TRBD1 (6 bases). Trimming removed 5 bases at V and 3 bases at J, with 17 bases between. The CDR3 is 15 residues long. CDR1 is GTSNPN and CDR2 is SVGIG in the germline V gene (reference sequence). CDR3: CAWFTPGQYGNTIYF. The CDR3, as DNA: TGTGCCTGGTTCACCCCCGGACAGTATGGAAACACCATATATTTT.

The V call is TRBV6-1, the J call TRBJ2-1; weak D call: TRBD2 (6 bases). Germline lookup yields CDR1 MNHNS and CDR2 SASEGT. The CDR3 totals 14 residues. Deletions cut 0 bases from V and 8 bases from J, with 11 bases between. CDR3 amino acids: CASSEARRGYEQFF. CDR3 nucleotides: TGTGCCAGCAGTGAAGCTAGGAGGGGTTATGAGCAGTTCTTC.

This clone was counted once. The DNA of the CDR3 is TGTGCCAGCAGCTGGACTGACAGGGGGCGGGGAGAGACCCAGTACTTC. Translated: CASSWTDRGRGETQYF. This chain uses TRBV5-4 with TRBJ2-5; 10 nucleotides align to TRBD1. Germline CDR1 and CDR2: SGHNT and YYREEE (reference sequence). Unmatched junction bases numbered 9, after V lost 3 bases and J lost 4 bases. The CDR3 is made up of 16 amino acids.

A few counts support this clone. The rearrangement joins TRBV5-6 to TRBJ1-4, with 9 nucleotides matching TRBD1. The ends lost 3 bases at V and 4 bases at J; junction bases unmatched: 13. The CDR3 has 18 amino acids. Germline V gives CDR1 SGHDT, CDR2 YYEEEE. CDR3 DNA sequence: TGTGCCAGCAGCTACCGGACAGGGGCGATTACCTATAATGAAAAACTGTTTTTT. It encodes CASSYRTGAITYNEKLFF.

The sample holds one count of this clone. The chain is built from TRBV2 and TRBJ1-1; D possibly corresponds to TRBD1 (5 bases). V lost 8 bases and J 4 bases, leaving 14 bases between the germline ends. The CDR3 has 13 amino acids. CDR1 SNHLY and CDR2 FYNNEI come from the germline V gene. Written as DNA, the CDR3 is TGTGCCAGCGGAATGGGGGGTGCCACTGAAGCTTTCTTT. It yields the protein CASGMGGATEAFF.

The rearrangement uses TRBV3-1 (or the pseudogene TRBV3-2) and TRBJ2-3; 11 nucleotides align to TRBD2. The V gene end was trimmed by 4 bases and the J gene end by 6 bases; junction bases not matched to a gene: 9. Germline CDR1 reads LGHDT; CDR2 reads YNNKEL (reference sequence). This CDR3 has 16 amino acids. The CDR3 sequence: CASSLGVAGGPDTQYF. CDR3 in DNA: TGTGCCAGCAGCCTGGGAGTAGCGGGGGGGCCGGATACGCAGTATTTT.